This T cell receptor beta chain was documented in a study of T cells in Graves' hyperthyroidism and ophthalmopathy. Study information: Before treatment of any kind, peripheral blood was taken at initial diagnosis. The study, taken as a whole, reports: Most thyroid clonotypes expanded above 0.001 were also detected in blood. Patients with ophthalmopathy were separated from those with stable hyperthyroidism by a 13 V-J model.

TCR beta CDR3 sequences were amplified from RNA transcripts. RT-PCR in the first round (using the HTBI primer set) targeted the TCR CDR3. TCRdb reprocessed the multiplex PCR reads via MiXCR and lists one record per CDR3 protein. The table has some 530,000 distinct CDR3 sequences, around a fifth seen once; the top ten hold 49%. Source material for PBMCs was about 11 ml fresh peripheral blood. The V segment lost 6 bases and the J segment 8 bases; nucleotides outside the gene matches: 18. This CDR3 has 16 residues. Germline V gene lookup returns CDR1 DFQATT and CDR2 SNEGSKA (reference sequence). The table lists this clonotype with a few counts. Its target is unknown.

The chain is built from TRBV20-1 and TRBJ2-4, with TRBD2 matching over 8 bases. This TCR was sampled from a woman aged 70-85 years with Graves' ophthalmopathy. Sequenced material: blood. This CDR3 reads CSAGGTAGGTLDIQYF. The CDR3 DNA is TGCAGTGCAGGAGGGACGGCGGGAGGTACCCTCGACATTCAGTACTTC.